This T cell receptor (beta chain) was recovered during a study of T cell responses to AZD1222 COVID-19 vaccine (dated by TCRdb to about 2021). Some background on the complete study: TCR sequencing was performed for about 250 trial participants, of whom 200 to 220 were given two doses of AZD1222 and about 25 were given two doses of MenACWY control vaccine. Trial participants were enrolled by age into subgroups of 18-55, 56-69 and 70-plus years, and about 150, 27 and 61 TCR-sequenced participants, respectively, were included in these subgroups.

A word on this clone: The antigen this receptor binds is unknown. Within one base of it there is no much larger clone, and no base qualities were kept.

The CDR3 regions of human TCRbeta chains were analyzed by immunosequencing. On the study's bioinformatics: Repertoire TCRs were matched against a reference library of SARS-CoV-2-specific TCRs generated with the MIRA antigen-specificity platform. Breadth meant the fraction of unique TCRs that were SARS-CoV-2-associated, whereas depth meant the fraction of total T cells that were SARS-CoV-2-associated. Using the MIRA data, each spike-specific TCR was assigned both to the spike region to which the TCR was reactive and to a CD4 or CD8 class. Log10-transformed breadth and depth values were compared by one-way ANOVA with Sidak's multiple comparisons tests. TCRdb took over this immuneACCESS table, retaining in-frame rearrangements with V and J assigned. Such tables are incomplete; in checked studies, under half of the missing clones stem from an unresolved V gene, and the remainder is unexplained. Clonal size and the V and J genes are those of that table, whereas D and trimming came from the DNA. Across this sample there are some 180,000 clones, with 85% to 95% seen only once. The top ten hold roughly 1.7% of the sample.

Its CDR3 holds 14 amino acids, cysteine through phenylalanine. The kept DNA is CDR3 alone, 42 bases in frame from the first base. Via the germline V gene, CDR1 is SGHRS and CDR2 YFSETQ. V and J are trimmed by 2 bases and 8 bases, and the gene matches miss 5 bases of the junction. What the work shows at the level of the full study, not this receptor alone: Most participants were white British and females outnumbered males, and the authors suggested that clonal diversity may have been underestimated. After two AZD1222 doses, spike-specific TCR breadth and depth were significantly higher than at day 0 and than in MenACWY recipients. In the small 56-69-year group, the increase in depth fell short of significance, most likely because of low power. Conclusions about previously exposed vaccinees are limited because only six or seven AZD1222 recipients were SARS-CoV-2 seropositive at baseline. CD4 TCRs associated with the vaccine covered the entire spike protein, and the dominant responses were in regions 160-218 and 743-854. Reportedly, close to half of the unique spike-specific TCRs recognized epitopes lying outside the regions that are mutated in the B.1.351 and B.1.1.7 variants. Because no samples from the day 14 peak response were available, repertoires could be characterized only after the peak T cell response.

Interpreted using the paper, the time point label stands for: about 28 days (+/-7) after the second vaccine dose. AZD1222 recipients with second doses at about 4 weeks or about 12 weeks were pooled, because spike-specific TCR depth and breadth did not differ between schedules. The vaccinee samples were drawn from two UK trials, COV001 and COV002, one of which was a single-blind randomized controlled phase 2/3 trial testing AZD1222 (ChAdOx1 nCoV-19) in healthy adults. Trial participant PBMC samples were collected at day 0 and day 28 after the second dose for TCRbeta chain sequencing. The source of this sequence is an adult who received the AZD1222 COVID-19 vaccine. The chain uses TRBV5-1 and TRBJ2-1, with TRBD2 identical over 9 junction bases. Sequencing was performed on peripheral blood, taken 28 days after the second AZD1222 dose. The DNA is TGCGCCAGCAGCTTTAGGGGACTAGCTTATGAGCAGTTCTTC. This gives the protein CASSFRGLAYEQFF.